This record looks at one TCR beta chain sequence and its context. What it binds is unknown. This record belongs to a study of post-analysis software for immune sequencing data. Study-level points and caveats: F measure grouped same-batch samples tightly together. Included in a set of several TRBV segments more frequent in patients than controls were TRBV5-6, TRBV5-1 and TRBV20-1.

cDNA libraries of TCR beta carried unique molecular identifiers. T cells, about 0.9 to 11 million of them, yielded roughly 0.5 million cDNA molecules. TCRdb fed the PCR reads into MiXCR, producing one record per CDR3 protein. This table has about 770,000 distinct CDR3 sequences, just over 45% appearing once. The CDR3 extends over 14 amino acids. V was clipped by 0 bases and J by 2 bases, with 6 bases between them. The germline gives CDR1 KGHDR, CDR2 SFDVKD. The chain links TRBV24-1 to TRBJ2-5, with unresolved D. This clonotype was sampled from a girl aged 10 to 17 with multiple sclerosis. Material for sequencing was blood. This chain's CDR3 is CATSDLFSQETQYF. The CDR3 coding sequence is TGTGCCACCAGTGATTTGTTCAGTCAAGAGACCCAGTACTTC.